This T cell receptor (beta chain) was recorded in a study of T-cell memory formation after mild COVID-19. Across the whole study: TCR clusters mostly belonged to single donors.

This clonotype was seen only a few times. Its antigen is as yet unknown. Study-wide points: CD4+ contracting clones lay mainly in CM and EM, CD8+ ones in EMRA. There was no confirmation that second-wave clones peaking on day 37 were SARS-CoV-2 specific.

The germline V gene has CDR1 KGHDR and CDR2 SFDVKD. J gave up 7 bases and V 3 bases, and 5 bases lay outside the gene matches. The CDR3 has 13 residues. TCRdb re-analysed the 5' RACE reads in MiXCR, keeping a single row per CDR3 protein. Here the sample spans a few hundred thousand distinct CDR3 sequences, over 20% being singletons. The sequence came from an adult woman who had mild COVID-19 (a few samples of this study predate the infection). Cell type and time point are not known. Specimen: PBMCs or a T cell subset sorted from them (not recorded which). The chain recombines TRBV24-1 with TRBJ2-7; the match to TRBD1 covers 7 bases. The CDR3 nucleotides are TGTGCCACCAGTGATCCCCAGGGGGAAGAGCAGTACTTC. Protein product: CATSDPQGEEQYF.